One sample yielded the 20 T cell receptor beta chains listed below, sequenced in a study of T-cell memory formation after mild COVID-19. One entry per CDR3 protein results from TCRdb running MiXCR on the 5' RACE reads. The sample includes around 140,000 distinct CDR3 sequences, about 25% seen only once; the top ten take around a quarter. The sample was PBMCs or a T cell subset sorted from them (not recorded which). The receptors derive from an adult woman who had mild COVID-19 (a few samples of this study predate the infection). Cell type and time point are not known.

The V call is TRBV7-9, the J call TRBJ2-1; unclear D gene. The CDR3 is 10 amino acids. V lost 7 bases, J lost 9 bases, and 7 bases lay in between. The germline gives CDR1 SEHNR, CDR2 FQNEAQ (reference sequence). The CDR3 loop reads CASTSVEQFF. The CDR3 coding sequence is TGTGCCAGCACGTCGGTTGAGCAGTTCTTC.

CDR3 nucleotides: TGCGCCAGCAGCCAACAGGGGGAATACAATGAGCAGTTCTTC. Its translation: CASSQQGEYNEQFF. V and J are TRBV4-1 and TRBJ2-1; 7 nucleotides align to TRBD1. This CDR3 has 14 amino acids. The ends lost 2 bases at V and 4 bases at J; junction bases unmatched: 2. CDR1 is MGHRA, CDR2 YSYEKL, per germline.

CDR3 bases: TGTGCCACCAGCACCCCTAGCGGGGGCGAAAATGAGCAGTTCTTC. Amino acid sequence: CATSTPSGGENEQFF. The V and J genes are TRBV15 and TRBJ2-1, with 10 bases identical to TRBD2. The CDR3 has 15 residues. V was pared by 4 bases and J by 7 bases, with 7 bases of the junction left unmatched. Germline lookup yields CDR1 LNHNV and CDR2 YYDKDF (reference sequence).

The genes are TRBV24-1 and TRBJ2-2; D ambiguous. The CDR3 runs 13 residues. The germline CDR1 and CDR2 sequences are KGHDR and SFDVKD. V lost 2 bases and J lost 7, with 7 bases in between. The CDR3 DNA reads as TGTGCCACCAGTGATTGGATCGGCGGGGAGCTGTTTTTT. Translation: CATSDWIGGELFF.

The V call is TRBV24-1, the J call TRBJ2-7; D unclear. This CDR3 spans 13 amino acids. Deletions cut 2 bases from V and 3 bases from J, with 7 bases between. CDR1 and CDR2 from the germline V gene are KGHDR and SFDVKD. The CDR3 bases are TGTGCCACCAGTGATTCGGGTCACTACGAGCAGTACTTC. Translated, it gives CATSDSGHYEQYF.

This clonotype showed up just a few times. CDR3: CASSSPSEPQHF. The DNA for the CDR3 is TGTGCCAGCAGCTCCCCATCTGAGCCCCAGCATTTT. The gene calls are TRBV7-9 and TRBJ1-5; no firm D call. The germline gives CDR1 SEHNR, CDR2 FQNEAQ (reference sequence). The CDR3 sequence is 12 residues long. The V end lost 4 bases, the J end lost 8 bases, and 9 bases lay between the germline ends.

This rearrangement joins TRBV12-3 or TRBV12-4 to TRBJ1-1; possible D gene TRBD1, 6 bases. The CDR3 sequence is 14 residues long. Trimming removed 3 bases at V and 0 bases at J, with 8 bases between. CDR3 in DNA: TGTGCCAGCAGTTTTTGGGGGCTGAACACTGAAGCTTTCTTT. Translated: CASSFWGLNTEAFF.

This clonotype was counted between two and nine times. This sequence joins TRBV27 and TRBJ1-2; TRBD1 agrees at 8 bases. CDR3 size: 13 residues. The trim removed 7 bases at V and 4 bases at J, leaving 5 bases unmatched. Germline values: CDR1 MNHEY, CDR2 SMNVEV (reference sequence). In DNA form, the CDR3 reads TGTGCCAGCACTCCAGGGGGCGCCTATGGCTACACCTTC. It yields the protein CASTPGGAYGYTF.

This rearrangement joins TRBV5-1 to TRBJ2-7; D might be TRBD1 or TRBD2, each matching 5 bases. The CDR3 covers 15 residues. Looked up from germline, CDR1 is SGHRS and CDR2 is YFSETQ. V lost 2 bases and J 5 bases, leaving 17 bases between the germline ends. This CDR3 is CASSFRDAGLHEQYF. The CDR3 nucleotides read TGCGCCAGCAGCTTTCGGGACGCAGGGCTCCACGAGCAGTACTTC.

The table lists this clonotype with a few counts. The chain recombines TRBV30 with TRBJ1-5, with 7 positions matching TRBD1. Germline CDR1 GTSNPN, CDR2 SVGIG (reference sequence). V gave up 2 bases and J gave up 4 bases; unmatched junction bases: 8. The CDR3 runs 15 residues. CDR3 in DNA: TGTGCCTGGAGTCTCCAGGACAGGCCAAATCAGCCCCAGCATTTT. Amino acid sequence: CAWSLQDRPNQPQHF.

The genes are TRBV4-3 and TRBJ1-1; D call uncertain. Germline lookup yields CDR1 LGHNA and CDR2 YSLEER. The germline V and J ends were trimmed by 0 bases and 0 bases, with 8 bases remaining between them. This CDR3 is built from 15 residues. The CDR3: CASSQENLMNTEAFF. The CDR3 region has the DNA TGCGCCAGCAGCCAAGAAAACCTTATGAACACTGAAGCTTTCTTT.

This clonotype was recorded a few times. The chain joins TRBV7-9 to TRBJ2-3; 8 bases map to TRBD2. CDR3 length equals 17 residues. Germline loops: CDR1 SEHNR, CDR2 FQNEAQ (reference sequence). Unmatched junction bases numbered 8, after V lost 1 base and J lost 2 bases. CDR3 region: CASSLGPGGSPTDTQYF. CDR3 sequence (DNA): TGTGCCAGCAGCTTAGGCCCGGGAGGGTCCCCCACAGATACGCAGTATTTT.

The CDR3 sequence is CASSPVGLADNEQFF. CDR3 sequence (DNA): TGTGCCAGCAGCCCAGTGGGACTAGCGGACAATGAGCAGTTCTTC. J is TRBJ2-1 and V is TRBV7-9; 11 bases are a match to TRBD2. The CDR3 is 15 amino acids. Germline trimming cut 5 bases from V and 5 bases from J; bases unmatched to any gene: 5. Germline V gene data show CDR1 as SEHNR and CDR2 as FQNEAQ (reference sequence).

The chain has TRBV12-3 or TRBV12-4 and TRBJ2-1; D might be TRBD1 or TRBD2, each matching 5 bases. Deletions cut 7 bases from V and 8 bases from J, with 15 bases between. This CDR3 is built from 13 residues. This chain's CDR3 is CASTRDLVDEQFF. The DNA of the CDR3 is TGTGCCAGCACCCGGGACCTCGTCGATGAGCAGTTCTTC.

On this clonotype itself: The junction does not match germline at one end; this may be a read error. The chain has TRBV4-2 and TRBJ2-7; D unresolved. Germline loops: CDR1 LGHNA, CDR2 YNFKEQ. The CDR3 spans 14 residues. CDR3 protein: CASSQVQSSHEQYF. CDR3 bases: TGTGCCAGCAGCCAAGTTCAGAGCTCCCACGAGCAGTACTTC.

This clonotype was seen only a few times. The chain couples TRBV20-1 to TRBJ2-1; 12 bases match TRBD2. Looked up from germline, CDR1 is DFQATT and CDR2 is SNEGSKA (reference sequence). The junction had 1 base not matched to a gene; V was cut back by 1 base and J by 6 bases. CDR3 length equals 14 residues. The CDR3 protein is CSARGLAGANEQFF. Written as DNA, the CDR3 is TGCAGTGCTAGAGGACTAGCGGGAGCCAATGAGCAGTTCTTC.

The table lists this clonotype with a few counts. The rearrangement uses TRBV4-1 and TRBJ2-2; D gene unclear. This CDR3 has 16 residues. Germline CDR1 reads MGHRA; CDR2 reads YSYEKL. Trimming pared 1 base from V and 1 base from J, leaving 10 bases between. CDR3 in amino acids: CASSQVWSVNTGELFF. The CDR3 bases are TGCGCCAGCAGCCAAGTTTGGTCCGTGAACACCGGGGAGCTGTTTTTT.

The J gene is TRBJ1-5, the V gene TRBV7-8, with unresolved D. The CDR3 runs to 14 residues. From germline, CDR1 is SGHVS and CDR2 FQNEAQ. V lost 5 bases and J 5 bases, leaving 13 bases between the germline ends. DNA of the CDR3: TGTGCCAGCAGCCCAGATGTACAATATCAGCCCCAGCATTTT. This translates into CASSPDVQYQPQHF.

The J gene is TRBJ1-1, the V gene TRBV7-9; D not certain. This CDR3 spans 14 amino acids. Trimming pared 1 base from V and 0 bases from J, leaving 6 bases between. CDR1 and CDR2 (germline): SEHNR, FQNEAQ (reference sequence). CDR3 amino acids: CASSLVGMNTEAFF. The DNA for the CDR3 is TGTGCCAGCAGCTTAGTGGGAATGAACACTGAAGCTTTCTTT.

This clonotype was seen a few times. The gene calls are TRBV7-6 and TRBJ2-2, with D tentatively TRBD1 (6 bases). Germline-derived CDR1 and CDR2 are SGHVS and FNYEAQ. This CDR3 is built from 16 residues. With 0 bases removed from V and 3 bases from J, the gap between germline ends came to 11 bases. As DNA, the CDR3 is TGTGCCAGCAGCTTAGCTAGGACAGCTTACACCGGGGAGCTGTTTTTT. This sequence encodes CASSLARTAYTGELFF.